Listed here are 27 T cell receptor beta chains from one sample, sequenced in a study of metastatic and nonmetastatic thyroid tumors. Using MiXCR, TCRdb reanalyzed the PCR reads. The sample shows 30,000 to 40,000 clones, 20% to 25% of them seen only once. Thyroid surgery took place with no prior treatment in any patient. Sequenced sample: tumor tissue. These receptors were collected from a male donor with papillary thyroid cancer or a benign thyroid nodule (not recorded which). Some clones in this sample may be carry-over from other donors' samples.

This clone was counted many times. V and J are TRBV4-3 and TRBJ2-5; D uncertain. Deletions cut 1 base from V and 4 bases from J, with 13 bases between. The CDR3 has 15 amino acids. Germline CDR1 is LGHNA and CDR2 is YSLEER. The CDR3 DNA sequence: TGCGCCAGCAGCCAAGTTCCTGCCTCGGGAGAGACCCAGTACTTC. Residues: CASSQVPASGETQYF.

This clone showed up many times. This chain links TRBV7-3 with TRBJ2-1; 10 positions agree with TRBD2. Germline values: CDR1 SGHTA, CDR2 FQGTGA. This CDR3 spans 18 amino acids. V shed 6 bases, J shed 5 bases, and the junction held 16 bases outside the gene matches. The CDR3 loop reads CASRTRRASGGLHNEQFF. The DNA for the CDR3 is TGTGCCAGCAGGACCCGAAGGGCTAGCGGGGGCCTCCACAATGAGCAGTTCTTC.

This clone showed up just a few times. V is TRBV6-1 and J is TRBJ2-7; no firm D call. This CDR3 contains 11 residues. V was clipped by 10 bases and J by 0 bases, with 7 bases between them. CDR1 MNHNS and CDR2 SASEGT come from the germline V gene. This chain's CDR3 is CATLSSYEQYF. The CDR3 nucleotides read TGTGCCACCCTATCCTCCTACGAGCAGTACTTC.

V and J are TRBV20-1 and TRBJ1-1; D is unresolved. Germline V gene data show CDR1 as DFQATT and CDR2 as SNEGSKA (reference sequence). The CDR3 is 13 amino acids. V lost 0 bases and J lost 8, with 13 bases in between. Here the CDR3 DNA reads TGCAGTGCTAGAGATACCGGAACGCCAGAAGCTTTCTTT. Translated, it gives CSARDTGTPEAFF.

The chain uses TRBV5-1 and TRBJ1-6; tentative D call: TRBD1 (6 bases). Germline CDR1 and CDR2: SGHRS and YFSETQ. Trimming took 4 bases from V and 2 from J, leaving 10 bases between them. The CDR3 contains 15 residues. CDR3 residues: CASSPDSTYNSPLHF. Here the CDR3 DNA reads TGCGCCAGCAGCCCGGACAGCACCTATAATTCACCCCTCCACTTT.

This clone has only a few counts. The V gene is TRBV14, the J gene TRBJ2-3; D is uncertain. Germline CDR1 is SGHDN and CDR2 is FVKESK. CDR3 size: 16 residues. The V gene lost 4 bases and the J gene lost 0 bases, with 14 bases spanning the gap. CDR3 residues: CASSRGVSRSTDTQYF. The CDR3 bases are TGTGCCAGCAGCCGCGGCGTCTCAAGGAGCACAGATACGCAGTATTTT.

This clone was counted ten times or more. The chain couples TRBV18 to TRBJ2-4; a weak D match, TRBD1 (5 bases). CDR1 and CDR2 from the germline V gene are KGHSH and LQKENI. The length of the CDR3 is 15 residues. The V end lost 2 bases, the J end lost 5 bases, and 13 bases lay between the germline ends. DNA of the CDR3: TGTGCCAGCTCACCAACCTCCAGGGCGCAAAACATTCAGTACTTC. It yields the protein CASSPTSRAQNIQYF.

This clone appeared many times. The chain employs TRBV7-2 and TRBJ2-5, with TRBD1 matching 10 bases. V lost 4 bases, J lost 4 bases, and 0 bases stayed unmatched. Germline V CDR1 and CDR2: SGHTA, FQGNSA. CDR3 length equals 13 residues. CDR3 sequence (DNA): TGTGCCAGCAGCTGGGACAGGGGAGAGACCCAGTACTTC. This encodes CASSWDRGETQYF.

This clone was seen only a few times. V gene TRBV12-3 or TRBV12-4 combines with J gene TRBJ1-5, with D uncertain. The CDR3 totals 12 residues. The ends were cut back, 6 bases at V and 6 bases at J, with 9 bases in the middle. As DNA, the CDR3 is TGTGCCAGCAGCTTACCACCTCAGCCCCAGCATTTT. Encoded protein: CASSLPPQPQHF.

The chain recombines TRBV7-8 with TRBJ2-7, with TRBD2 identical over 9 bases. The CDR3 has 14 residues. Germline loops: CDR1 SGHVS, CDR2 FQNEAQ. Unmatched junction bases numbered 5, after V lost 3 bases and J lost 5 bases. As DNA, the CDR3 is TGTGCCAGCAGCTTCCGTAGCGGGAGCCACGAGCAGTACTTC. Translated: CASSFRSGSHEQYF. Filled out from reference TRBV7-8 and TRBJ2-7, the complete variable domain reads GAGVSQSPRYKVAKRGQDVALRCDPISGHVSLFWYQQALGQGPEFLTYFQNEAQLDKSGLPSDRFFAERPEGSVSTLKIQRTQQEDSAVYLCASSFRSGSHEQYFGPGTRLTVT.

In its sample, this clone ranks as medium-sized. The chain uses TRBV12-3 or TRBV12-4 and TRBJ2-7, with unresolved D. The V end lost 3 bases, the J end lost 3 bases, and 6 bases lay between the germline ends. The CDR3 consists of 12 residues. CDR3: CASSFYSYEQYF. The CDR3 DNA sequence: TGTGCCAGCAGTTTCTACAGCTACGAGCAGTACTTC.

This clone was counted many times. The J gene is TRBJ2-7, the V gene TRBV9; possibly TRBD1 for D (6 bases). Between the trimmed V and J ends, which lost 3 bases and 0 bases, there was a span of 10 bases. The germline gives CDR1 SGDLS, CDR2 YYNGEE. This CDR3 contains 14 residues. The CDR3 loop reads CASSGTGTSYEQYF. DNA for the CDR3: TGTGCCAGCAGCGGAACAGGGACCTCCTACGAGCAGTACTTC.

This clone appeared a few times. The DNA of the CDR3 is TGTGCCACCAGCAGGGGCCGACTGAACACTGAAGCTTTCTTT. It encodes CATSRGRLNTEAFF. The rearrangement joins TRBV15 to TRBJ1-1; D is unresolved. V was pared by 3 bases and J by 0 bases, with 8 bases between. CDR1 is LNHNV and CDR2 is YYDKDF in the germline V gene (reference sequence). The CDR3 consists of 14 residues.

The sample holds many counts of this clone. This chain joins TRBV30 and TRBJ2-5, with 7 nucleotides matching TRBD2. Unmatched junction bases numbered 9, after V lost 0 bases and J lost 5 bases. CDR3 length: 15 amino acids. From germline, CDR1 is GTSNPN and CDR2 SVGIG (reference sequence). The CDR3 coding sequence is TGTGCCTGGAGTGTACTCGGGGGGATCCGGGAGACCCAGTACTTC. This codes for CAWSVLGGIRETQYF.

This clone was recorded many times. The chain combines TRBV19 with TRBJ1-1; tentative D call: TRBD1 (6 bases). The CDR3 runs to 12 residues. From germline, CDR1 is LNHDA and CDR2 SQIVND (reference sequence). V lost 3 bases to trimming and J lost 6 bases, with 8 bases between them. The DNA of the CDR3 is TGTGCCAGTAGTATCGGGGGCCCTGAAGCTTTCTTT. Amino acids: CASSIGGPEAFF.

This clone qualifies as medium-sized. J is TRBJ2-1 and V is TRBV6-2 or TRBV6-3; 7 nucleotides agree with TRBD2. Germline V lookup: CDR1 MNHEY, CDR2 SVGEGT. This CDR3 is built from 15 residues. V was pared by 8 bases and J by 5 bases, with 12 bases of the junction left unmatched. CDR3: CASLLGASGDNEQFF. The CDR3 region has the DNA TGTGCCAGCTTACTAGGGGCTAGCGGAGACAATGAGCAGTTCTTC.

This clone was counted many times. V is TRBV7-6 and J is TRBJ2-7, with D uncertain. V lost 5 bases and J 2 bases, leaving 13 bases between the germline ends. The CDR3 has 14 residues. In germline, CDR1 is SGHVS, CDR2 FNYEAQ. CDR3 sequence (DNA): TGTGCCAGCAGCCCCTCGGGCGGAACCTACGAGCAGTACTTC. This sequence encodes CASSPSGGTYEQYF.

This clone occurred many times. CDR3 bases: TGTGCCAGCAGTGATACAGGGAAATCACCCCTCCACTTT. This codes for CASSDTGKSPLHF. The chain employs TRBV7-2 and TRBJ1-6; perhaps TRBD1 as D (6 bases). Germline lookup yields CDR1 SGHTA and CDR2 FQGNSA. The V gene lost 6 bases and the J gene lost 10 bases, with 13 bases spanning the gap. The CDR3 consists of 13 residues.

This clone was counted between two and nine times. This chain joins TRBV6-1 and TRBJ2-7; D gene ambiguous. Trimming pared 6 bases from V and 8 bases from J, leaving 14 bases between. This CDR3 region has 12 residues. The germline V gene has CDR1 MNHNS and CDR2 SASEGT. CDR3 sequence (DNA): TGTGCCAGCAGGTCGCTTAGTGGCCAGCAGTACTTC. It is translated as CASRSLSGQQYF.

The table lists this clone with many counts. The CDR3 sequence: CASSLALSGLLTKNIQYF. The CDR3 DNA reads as TGTGCCAGCAGCTTGGCTTTATCCGGACTTCTAACCAAAAACATTCAGTACTTC. The chain recombines TRBV5-8 with TRBJ2-4, with TRBD2 as a possible D gene (5 bases). The germline V gene encodes CDR1 SGHTS and CDR2 YDEGEE. The CDR3 length is 18 residues. Trimming took off 0 bases at V and 2 bases at J, with 18 bases between the two ends. Drawing the rest from reference TRBV5-8 and TRBJ2-4, the complete variable domain is EAGVTQSPTHLIKTRGQQATLRCSPISGHTSVYWYQQALGLGLQFLLWYDEGEERNRGNFPPRFSGRQFPNYSSELNVNALELEDSALYLCASSLALSGLLTKNIQYFGAGTRLSVL.

This clone was seen many times. The chain's CDR3 is CASRGVVGELFF. The CDR3 DNA is TGTGCCAGCAGAGGGGTTGTCGGGGAGCTGTTTTTT. The gene calls are TRBV6-1 and TRBJ2-2; D is possibly TRBD1 (5 bases). Trimming took off 6 bases at V and 7 bases at J, with 9 bases between the two ends. This CDR3 has 12 residues. The germline V gene has CDR1 MNHNS and CDR2 SASEGT.

This clone was found many times. The chain has TRBV7-9 and TRBJ2-1; maybe TRBD1 (5 bases). The CDR3 covers 11 residues. Trimming stripped 5 bases from V and 6 bases from J, with 5 bases between. CDR1 is SEHNR and CDR2 is FQNEAQ in the germline V gene (reference sequence). The CDR3: CASSRGNEQFF. The DNA of the CDR3 is TGTGCCAGCAGCAGGGGCAATGAGCAGTTCTTC.

This clone was counted at least ten times. The chain combines TRBV18 with TRBJ2-3, with D perhaps matching TRBD1 (5 bases). This CDR3 is built from 19 residues. CDR1 and CDR2 (germline): KGHSH, LQKENI. The V end lost 1 base, the J end lost 2 bases, and 22 bases lay between the germline ends. This chain's CDR3 is CASSPRRGLDTLDTDTQYF. CDR3 coding DNA: TGTGCCAGCTCACCACGAAGGGGATTAGACACCTTAGACACAGATACGCAGTATTTT.

The V gene is TRBV11-2, the J gene TRBJ1-1; D remains ambiguous. With 4 bases removed from V and 1 base from J, the gap between germline ends came to 16 bases. The CDR3 length is 16 residues. Germline lookup yields CDR1 SGHAT and CDR2 FQNNGV. The CDR3 sequence is CASSWPTGRGNTEAFF. The CDR3 bases are TGTGCCAGCAGCTGGCCCACCGGACGGGGGAACACTGAAGCTTTCTTT.

This clone has only a few counts. This sequence may be a read error, since a much larger clone differs from it by one base. The rearrangement links TRBV6-4 to TRBJ2-1; the D is unclear. Germline V CDR1 and CDR2: MRHNA, SNTAGT. V lost 11 bases, J lost 9 bases, and 8 bases lay in between. This CDR3 contains 9 residues. In nucleotides, the CDR3 is TGTGCCGGGGTGTTTGAGCAGTTCTTC. Its translation is CAGVFEQFF.

This clone was counted ten times or more. The CDR3 sequence: CASSLTGAETQYF. The CDR3, as DNA: TGTGCCAGCAGCTTGACAGGGGCGGAGACCCAGTACTTC. The V gene is TRBV5-4, the J gene TRBJ2-5, with 7 positions matching TRBD1. Germline CDR1 reads SGHNT; CDR2 reads YYREEE (reference sequence). The CDR3 is 13 residues long. Trimming cost V 1 base and J 5 bases; bases outside gene matches: 2.

This clone is labeled as medium-sized. The chain recombines TRBV11-2 with TRBJ2-7; TRBD2 might be the D (5 bases). Trimming left V 3 bases short and J 3 bases short, with 18 bases between. In germline, CDR1 is SGHAT, CDR2 FQNNGV. This CDR3 has 16 residues. CDR3: CASSFEGPILYYEQYF. The CDR3 DNA is TGTGCCAGCAGCTTTGAGGGCCCGATTTTATACTACGAGCAGTACTTC.